This TCR beta chain appears in the sequencing data of a study of blood T cell repertoires in COVID-19. The CDR3 is made up of 16 amino acids. Germline CDR1 and CDR2: SEHNR and FQNEAQ (reference sequence). J was trimmed by 5 bases and V by 5 bases; bases with no gene match: 12. Sequencing used immunoSEQ multiplex PCR; TCRdb keeps in-frame clones, though not all of them. This table holds some 300,000 clones, approximately 86% found once. This receptor was taken from a woman in her sixties or seventies with COVID-19, enrolled during active disease. The specimen sequenced was peripheral blood. V usage is TRBV7-9 and J usage is TRBJ2-7, with TRBD2 matching 10 bases. The CDR3 DNA is TGTGCCAGCAGCCCCTTAGCGGGGGGCCTCTTCAACGAGCAGTACTTC. Its translation: CASSPLAGGLFNEQYF.